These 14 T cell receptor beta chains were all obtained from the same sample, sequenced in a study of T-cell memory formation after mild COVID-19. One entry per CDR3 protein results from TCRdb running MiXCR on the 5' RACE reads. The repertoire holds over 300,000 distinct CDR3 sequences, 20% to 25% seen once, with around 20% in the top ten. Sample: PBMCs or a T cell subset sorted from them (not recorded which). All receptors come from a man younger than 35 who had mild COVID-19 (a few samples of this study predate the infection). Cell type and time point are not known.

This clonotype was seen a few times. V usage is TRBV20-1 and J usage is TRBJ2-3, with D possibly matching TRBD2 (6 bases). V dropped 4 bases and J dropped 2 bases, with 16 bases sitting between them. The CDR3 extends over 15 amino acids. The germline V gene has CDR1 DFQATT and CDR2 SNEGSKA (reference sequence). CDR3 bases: TGCAGTGCTACCCCCCGGGGGAGGTACACAGATACGCAGTATTTT. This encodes CSATPRGRYTDTQYF.

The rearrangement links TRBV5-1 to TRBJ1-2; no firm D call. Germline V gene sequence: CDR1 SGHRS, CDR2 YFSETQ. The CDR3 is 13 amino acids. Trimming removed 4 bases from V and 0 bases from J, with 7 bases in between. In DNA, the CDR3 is TGCGCCAGCAGCCTGGTCCCTAACTATGGCTACACCTTC. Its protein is CASSLVPNYGYTF. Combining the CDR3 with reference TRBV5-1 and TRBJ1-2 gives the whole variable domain KAGVTQTPRYLIKTRGQQVTLSCSPISGHRSVSWYQQTPGQGLQFLFEYFSETQRNKGNFPGRFSGRQFSNSRSEMNVSTLELGDSALYLCASSLVPNYGYTFGSGTRLTVV.

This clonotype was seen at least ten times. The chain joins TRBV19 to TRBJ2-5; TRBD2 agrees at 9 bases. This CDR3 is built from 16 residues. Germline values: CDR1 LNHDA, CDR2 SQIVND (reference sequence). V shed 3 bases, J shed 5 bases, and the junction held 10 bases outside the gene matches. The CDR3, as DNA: TGTGCCAGTAGTATCCGGAGCGGGGGGCCGTGGGAGACCCAGTACTTC. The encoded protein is CASSIRSGGPWETQYF. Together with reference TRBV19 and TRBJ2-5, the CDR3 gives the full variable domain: DGGITQSPKYLFRKEGQNVTLSCEQNLNHDAMYWYRQDPGQGLRLIYYSQIVNDFQKGDIAEGYSVSREKKESFPLTVTSAQKNPTAFYLCASSIRSGGPWETQYFGPGTRLLVL.

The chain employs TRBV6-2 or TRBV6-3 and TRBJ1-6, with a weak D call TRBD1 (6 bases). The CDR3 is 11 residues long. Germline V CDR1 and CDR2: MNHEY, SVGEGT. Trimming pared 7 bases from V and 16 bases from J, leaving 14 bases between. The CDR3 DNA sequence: TGTGCCAGCACCCCCGGACAGAGACTCCACTTT. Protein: CASTPGQRLHF.

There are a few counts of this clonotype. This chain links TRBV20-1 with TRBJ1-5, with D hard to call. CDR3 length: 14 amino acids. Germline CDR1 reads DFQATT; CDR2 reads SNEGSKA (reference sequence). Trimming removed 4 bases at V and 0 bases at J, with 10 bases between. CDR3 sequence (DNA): TGCAGTGCTACTGACCTTAATAGCAATCAGCCCCAGCATTTT. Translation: CSATDLNSNQPQHF.

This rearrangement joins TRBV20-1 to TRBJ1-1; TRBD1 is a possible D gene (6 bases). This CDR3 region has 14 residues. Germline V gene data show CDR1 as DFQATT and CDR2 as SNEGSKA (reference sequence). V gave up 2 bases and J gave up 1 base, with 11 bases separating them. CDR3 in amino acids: CSARSGAANTEAFF. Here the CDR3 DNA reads TGCAGTGCTAGATCGGGGGCCGCGAACACTGAAGCTTTCTTT.

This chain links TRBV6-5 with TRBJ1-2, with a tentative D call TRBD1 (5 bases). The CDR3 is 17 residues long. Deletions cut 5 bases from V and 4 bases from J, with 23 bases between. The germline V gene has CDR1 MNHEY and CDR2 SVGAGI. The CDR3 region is CASSTTWGSLPSYGYTF. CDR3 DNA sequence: TGTGCCAGCAGTACCACTTGGGGGTCCCTCCCCTCCTATGGCTACACCTTC.

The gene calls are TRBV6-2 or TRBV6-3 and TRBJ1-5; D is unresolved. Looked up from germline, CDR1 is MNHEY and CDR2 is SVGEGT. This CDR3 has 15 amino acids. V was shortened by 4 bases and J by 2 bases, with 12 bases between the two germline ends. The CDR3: CASSSHVEGNQPQHF. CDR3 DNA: TGTGCCAGCAGTTCCCACGTGGAGGGCAATCAGCCCCAGCATTTT.

The DNA for the CDR3 is TGTGCCAGCAGTTACCCGACAGGGAGGTTCCCTACACCCCTCCACTTT. Translating it yields CASSYPTGRFPTPLHF. This chain connects TRBV6-6 to TRBJ1-6; 7 bases are shared with TRBD1. The trim removed 2 bases at V and 11 bases at J, leaving 12 bases unmatched. This CDR3 has 16 residues. Germline assignment: CDR1 MNHNY and CDR2 SVGAGI (reference sequence).

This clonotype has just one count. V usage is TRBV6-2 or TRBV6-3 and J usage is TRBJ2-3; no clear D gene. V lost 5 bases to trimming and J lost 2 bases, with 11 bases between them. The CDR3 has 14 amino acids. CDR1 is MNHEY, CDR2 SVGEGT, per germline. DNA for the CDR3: TGTGCCAGCAGTCCCGCGAGCCTCACAGATACGCAGTATTTT. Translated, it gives CASSPASLTDTQYF.

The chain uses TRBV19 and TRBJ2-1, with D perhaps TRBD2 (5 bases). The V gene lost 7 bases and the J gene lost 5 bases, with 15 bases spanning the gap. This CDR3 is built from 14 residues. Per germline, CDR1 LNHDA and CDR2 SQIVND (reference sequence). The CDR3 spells CASKPLAGHNEQFF. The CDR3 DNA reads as TGTGCCAGTAAACCTCTAGCTGGGCACAATGAGCAGTTCTTC.

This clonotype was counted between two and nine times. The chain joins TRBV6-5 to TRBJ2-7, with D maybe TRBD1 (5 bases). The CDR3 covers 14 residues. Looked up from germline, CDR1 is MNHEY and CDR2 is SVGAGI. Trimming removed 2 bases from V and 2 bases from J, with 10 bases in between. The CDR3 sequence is CASSYVGATYEQYF. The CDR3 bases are TGTGCCAGCAGTTACGTTGGGGCCACCTACGAGCAGTACTTC.

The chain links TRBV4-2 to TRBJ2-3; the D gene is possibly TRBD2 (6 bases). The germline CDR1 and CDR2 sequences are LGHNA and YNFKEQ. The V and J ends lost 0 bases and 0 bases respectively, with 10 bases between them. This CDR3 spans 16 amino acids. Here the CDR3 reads CASSQEVGTSTDTQYF. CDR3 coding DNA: TGTGCCAGCAGCCAAGAAGTGGGGACTAGCACAGATACGCAGTATTTT.

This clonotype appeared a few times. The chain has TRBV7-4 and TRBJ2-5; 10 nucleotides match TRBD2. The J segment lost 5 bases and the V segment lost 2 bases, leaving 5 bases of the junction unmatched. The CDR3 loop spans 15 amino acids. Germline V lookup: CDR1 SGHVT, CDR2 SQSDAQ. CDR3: CASSLSGGAGETQYF. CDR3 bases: TGTGCCAGCAGCTTAAGCGGGGGGGCCGGGGAGACCCAGTACTTC.